The T cell receptor (beta chain) under discussion was sequenced for a study of blood T cell repertoires in COVID-19 (dated by TCRdb to about 2020). Some background on the complete study: The collaborator samples originated in the United States, Italy and Spain and spanned the acute and convalescent phases of COVID-19. The samples were drawn from two sources: the first 160 participants of the ongoing ImmuneRACE study, and 1,254 subjects contributed by 6 global collaborators. Where HLA class I and class II types were available, the types were taken from metadata supplied by the sample provider, not from assay-based typing. The prospective study material was composed of cDNA or gDNA derived from T cells, B-cell-depleted T cells, or PBMCs. The repertoires were released in a freely available public database intended as a resource for research on the immune response to SARS-CoV-2. A de-identified subject ID, COVID-19 status, age in years and sex were almost always included in the sample metadata. The dataset comprised deeply sampled blood TCRbeta repertoires from subjects exposed to, actively infected with, or recovered from COVID-19. Paper-wide results and their limitations: The quantity of clinical and demographic metadata differed by source and by participant and was supplied without curation.

About this clone: This clone's antigen is unknown. No much larger clone is present one base from it, and per-base qualities are unavailable.

TCRbeta CDR3 regions were amplified from genomic DNA using the immunoSEQ Assay, a bias-controlled multiplex PCR. Turning to the authors' computational methods: The number of nucleated cells in each sample was estimated from the amplification of reference gene primers within the assay. To quantify the absolute abundance of each unique TCRbeta CDR3 rearrangement, sequence reads were collapsed and filtered. For each sample, productive Simpson clonality was calculated as the square root of Simpson's diversity index over productive rearrangements. This immuneACCESS table, as held by TCRdb, lists in-frame sequences with V and J called but not all clones. Of the missing ones, under half trace to an unresolved V gene in checked studies; the others have no known cause. The DNA was the basis for D and trimming; V, J and clone size are from that table. The sample has about 83,000 clones on record, roughly 90% of them singletons. The top ten clonotypes cover 15% to 20% of the sample.

According to the germline V gene (reference sequence), CDR1 reads MNHEY and CDR2 reads SMNVEV. V is clipped by 8 bases and J by 5 bases, and the sequence between their germline boundaries is 11 bases long. CDR3 length: 12 amino acids, cysteine to phenylalanine. The kept DNA is CDR3 alone, 36 bases in frame from the first base. Whole blood was collected in K2EDTA tubes by collaborating institutions according to the institutions' own protocols. For TCRbeta analysis, collaborator samples were shipped as frozen whole blood, as isolated PBMCs, or as DNA extracted from either sample type. This sequence was found in a woman older than 75 with active or convalescent COVID-19. Sequenced sample: peripheral blood. In this chain, TRBV27 is recombined with TRBJ2-3; possibly the D gene is TRBD1, per 5 matching bases. This receptor has the CDR3 CASGRQGDTQYF. The DNA sequence is given as TGTGCCAGCGGACGCCAGGGAGATACGCAGTATTTT.